Below are 13 T cell receptor beta chains sequenced from a single sample in a study of regulatory T cells in long-lasting Graves disease. Building the TCR beta libraries relied on iRepertoire HTBI primers, and CDR3 regions underwent Arm-PCR. A single record per CDR3 protein comes from TCRdb applying MiXCR to the multiplex PCR reads. The profile shows roughly 380,000 distinct CDR3 sequences, about 14% of them singletons. Time point: newly diagnosed GD, antithyroid drugs for less than 3 months. Scientists built the TCR library using RNA that was extracted from PBMCs. The sample here was peripheral blood mononuclear cells (PBMCs), taken at new diagnosis, from a patient treated with antithyroid drugs. The receptors originated from a female donor with Graves disease.

Ten or more counts support this clonotype. V and J are TRBV5-1 and TRBJ2-2; D is ambiguous. In germline, CDR1 is SGHRS, CDR2 YFSETQ. The germline V and J ends were trimmed by 4 bases and 2 bases, with 15 bases remaining between them. This CDR3 contains 16 residues. As DNA, the CDR3 is TGCGCCAGCAGCCCCGGACGGAACCTTAACACCGGGGAGCTGTTTTTT. Translated: CASSPGRNLNTGELFF.

For this clonotype: This clone may be a read error of a much larger clone one base away. This likely comes from a read error, as the CDR3 has no conserved phenylalanine or tryptophan at its end. This chain links TRBV5-8 with TRBJ2-1; 7 bases align to TRBD1. The CDR3 runs to 12 residues. Germline V gene sequence: CDR1 SGHTS, CDR2 YDEGEE. Trimming at V came to 4 bases and at J to 8 bases, leaving 3 bases not matched to a gene. The CDR3 sequence: CASSHTGDEQFL. CDR3 DNA sequence: TGTGCCAGCAGCCACACAGGGGATGAGCAGTTCTTG.

This clonotype was seen many times. The chain employs TRBV9 and TRBJ1-1; D unresolved. V lost 0 bases, J lost 3 bases, and 15 bases lay in between. The CDR3 spans 16 residues. The germline V gene has CDR1 SGDLS and CDR2 YYNGEE. The CDR3 reads CASSVARSPADTEAFF. The CDR3 region has the DNA TGTGCCAGCAGCGTAGCACGCTCCCCGGCCGACACTGAAGCTTTCTTT.

This clonotype came up many times. This rearrangement joins TRBV7-3 to TRBJ2-1; D unresolved. V shed 5 bases and J shed 5 bases, with 16 bases lying between them. Germline V gene lookup returns CDR1 SGHTA and CDR2 FQGTGA. There are 15 residues in the CDR3. The CDR3 sequence: CASSASGGGNNEQFF. CDR3 sequence (DNA): TGTGCCAGCAGCGCCTCTGGTGGTGGGAACAATGAGCAGTTCTTC.

This clonotype came up many times. V and J are TRBV6-1 and TRBJ1-1; 7 bases align to TRBD1. This CDR3 contains 15 residues. V lost 5 bases to trimming and J lost 4 bases; unmatched junction nucleotides: 10. Germline V gene data show CDR1 as MNHNS and CDR2 as SASEGT. This CDR3 reads CASSRGRGLRTEAFF. CDR3 in DNA: TGTGCCAGCAGTAGGGGGAGGGGGCTTCGCACTGAAGCTTTCTTT.

This clonotype was seen many times. This rearrangement joins TRBV20-1 to TRBJ2-7; D not certain. Trimming took 3 bases from V and 1 from J, leaving 10 bases between them. This CDR3 has 13 residues. Per the germline V gene, CDR1 is DFQATT and CDR2 is SNEGSKA (reference sequence). The CDR3 region is CSARRGSSYEQYF. The DNA of the CDR3 is TGCAGTGCTAGGAGAGGCAGTTCCTACGAGCAGTACTTC.

This clonotype was observed a handful of times. The V and J genes are TRBV7-9 and TRBJ2-1; weak D call: TRBD2 (7 bases). V was shortened by 4 bases and J by 4 bases, with 17 bases between the two germline ends. This CDR3 contains 16 residues. Germline-derived CDR1 and CDR2 are SEHNR and FQNEAQ (reference sequence). The CDR3 DNA sequence: TGTGCCAGCAGCTCCCCCTGGGGGGGCAATTACAATGAGCAGTTCTTC. This gives the protein CASSSPWGGNYNEQFF.

This clonotype was counted ten times or more. The chain uses TRBV12-3 or TRBV12-4 and TRBJ2-5; tentatively, D is TRBD1 (5 bases). The assigned J gene may be wrong: the sequence end matches TRBJ2-1 better. The CDR3 sequence is 15 residues long. CDR3: CASSPQIGRANEQFF. The CDR3 bases are TGTGCCAGCAGTCCCCAGATCGGCAGGGCGAATGAGCAGTTCTTC.

The V call is TRBV7-2, the J call TRBJ2-1, with D perhaps TRBD1 (6 bases). Per the germline V gene, CDR1 is SGHTA and CDR2 is FQGNSA. The ends were cut back, 3 bases at V and 7 bases at J, with 22 bases in the middle. The CDR3 extends over 17 amino acids. In DNA form, the CDR3 reads TGTGCCAGCAGCTTCCCCCCCGGGACAAGATCTCATAATGAGCAGTTCTTC. As protein: CASSFPPGTRSHNEQFF.

This clonotype has only a few counts. This chain uses TRBV12-3 or TRBV12-4 with TRBJ1-4; 7 bases match TRBD1. The CDR3 covers 17 residues. V lost 6 bases, J lost 3 bases, and 13 bases stayed unmatched. CDR3 protein: CASSPDVGGGSNEKLFF. DNA of the CDR3: TGTGCCAGCAGCCCCGATGTAGGGGGCGGCTCTAATGAAAAACTGTTTTTT.

Ten or more counts support this clonotype. The chain uses TRBV27 and TRBJ1-4; weak D call: TRBD1 (6 bases). The CDR3 has 15 amino acids. V lost 3 bases and J 5 bases, leaving 13 bases between the germline ends. In germline, CDR1 is MNHEY, CDR2 SMNVEV (reference sequence). The CDR3 DNA follows: TGTGCCAGCAGTTTTCTTGGACAGACAAATGAAAAACTGTTTTTT. Protein sequence: CASSFLGQTNEKLFF.

The chain employs TRBV24-1 and TRBJ2-2; TRBD2 matches at 16 bases. Germline-derived CDR1 and CDR2 are KGHDR and SFDVKD. Unmatched junction bases numbered 8, after V lost 4 bases and J lost 4 bases. CDR3 length: 19 amino acids. CDR3 coding DNA: TGTGCCACCAGTGAACCGGGACTAGCGGGAGGGCGTCCCACCGGGGAGCTGTTTTTT. Its translation is CATSEPGLAGGRPTGELFF.

At least ten counts were recorded for this clonotype. V gene TRBV2 combines with J gene TRBJ2-1; D uncertain. The germline V gene has CDR1 SNHLY and CDR2 FYNNEI. The CDR3 runs 14 residues. The V gene lost 8 bases and the J gene lost 0 bases, with 11 bases spanning the gap. The CDR3 loop reads CASWSRSSYNEQFF. DNA for the CDR3: TGTGCCAGCTGGTCGCGGTCCTCCTACAATGAGCAGTTCTTC. The full variable domain, its missing parts supplied by reference TRBV2 and TRBJ2-1, is EPEVTQTPSHQVTQMGQEVILRCVPISNHLYFYWYRQILGQKVEFLVSFYNNEISEKSEIFDDQFSVERPDGSNFTLKIRSTKLEDSAMYFCASWSRSSYNEQFFGPGTRLTVL.